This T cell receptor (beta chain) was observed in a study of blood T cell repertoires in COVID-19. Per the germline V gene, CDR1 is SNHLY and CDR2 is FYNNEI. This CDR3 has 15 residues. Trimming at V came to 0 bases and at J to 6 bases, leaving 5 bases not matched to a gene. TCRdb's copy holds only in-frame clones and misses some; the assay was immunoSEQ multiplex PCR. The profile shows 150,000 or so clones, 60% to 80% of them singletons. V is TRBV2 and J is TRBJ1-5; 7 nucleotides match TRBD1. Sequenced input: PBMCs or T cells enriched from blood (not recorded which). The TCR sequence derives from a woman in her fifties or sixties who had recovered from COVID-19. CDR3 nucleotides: TGTGCCAGCAGTGAAGCCAGGGGGTCCAGTCAGCCCCAGCATTTT. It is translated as CASSEARGSSQPQHF.